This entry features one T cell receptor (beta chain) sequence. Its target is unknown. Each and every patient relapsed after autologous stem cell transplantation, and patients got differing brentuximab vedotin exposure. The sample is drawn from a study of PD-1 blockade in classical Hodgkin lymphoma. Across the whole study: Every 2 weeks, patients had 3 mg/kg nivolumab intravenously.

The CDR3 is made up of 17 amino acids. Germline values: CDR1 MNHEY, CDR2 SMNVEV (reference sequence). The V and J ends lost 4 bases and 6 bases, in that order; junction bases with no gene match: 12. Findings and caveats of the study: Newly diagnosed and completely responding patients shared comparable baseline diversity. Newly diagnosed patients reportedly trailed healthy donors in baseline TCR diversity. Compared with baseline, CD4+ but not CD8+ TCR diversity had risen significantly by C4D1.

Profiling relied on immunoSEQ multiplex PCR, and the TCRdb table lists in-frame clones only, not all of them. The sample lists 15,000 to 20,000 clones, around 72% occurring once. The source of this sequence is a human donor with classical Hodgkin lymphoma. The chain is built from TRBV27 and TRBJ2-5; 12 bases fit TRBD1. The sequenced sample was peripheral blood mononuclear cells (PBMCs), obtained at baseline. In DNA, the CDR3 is TGTGCCAGCAGTTCCCTGGGACAGGGGGCAATGGGAAAGACCCAGTACTTC. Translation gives CASSSLGQGAMGKTQYF.